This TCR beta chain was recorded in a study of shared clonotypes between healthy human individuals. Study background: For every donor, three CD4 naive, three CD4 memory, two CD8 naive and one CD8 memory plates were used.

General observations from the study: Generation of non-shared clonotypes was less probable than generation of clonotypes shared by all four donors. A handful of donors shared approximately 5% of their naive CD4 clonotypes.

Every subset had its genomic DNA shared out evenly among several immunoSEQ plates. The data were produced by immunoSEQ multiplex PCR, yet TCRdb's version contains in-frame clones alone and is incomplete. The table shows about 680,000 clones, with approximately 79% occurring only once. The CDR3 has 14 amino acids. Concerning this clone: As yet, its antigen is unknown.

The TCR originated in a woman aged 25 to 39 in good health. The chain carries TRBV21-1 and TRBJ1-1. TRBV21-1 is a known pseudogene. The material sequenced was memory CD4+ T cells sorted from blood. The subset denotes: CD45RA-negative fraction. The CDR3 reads CASSKVGPDSEAFF. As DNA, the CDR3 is TGTGCCAGCAGCAAAGTTGGCCCGGACTCTGAAGCTTTCTTT.